The text below deals with one TCR beta chain. What this receptor recognizes is not known. Base qualities were left out, and no much larger clone turns up one base away. This record belongs to a study of T cell responses to AZD1222 COVID-19 vaccine (dated by TCRdb to the early 2020s). For the study in its entirety: Because spike-specific TCR depth and breadth did not differ between the two schedules, AZD1222 recipients who got a second dose at roughly 4 weeks were pooled with those who got a second dose at roughly 12 weeks. A total of under 250 trial participants underwent TCR sequencing, of whom nearly 210 had received two doses of AZD1222 and roughly 26 had received two doses of the MenACWY control vaccine. Trial participants were enrolled by age into 18-55, 56-69 and 70-plus year subgroups, with around 150, 28 and 57 TCR-sequenced participants respectively.

The CDR3 covers 14 residues, taking in both the cysteine and the phenylalanine. Just CDR3 DNA is preserved here, 42 bases in frame from base 1. V is pruned by 6 bases and J by 4 bases, leaving 7 bases of the junction without a gene match. CDR1 and CDR2 are drawn from the germline V gene: MDHEN, SYDVKM. The CDR3 regions of human TCRbeta chains were analyzed by immunosequencing. The authors' analysis ran thus. TCRs in the repertoires were matched against a reference library of SARS-CoV-2-specific TCRs that had been generated with the MIRA antigen-specificity platform. Breadth was defined as the fraction of unique TCRs that were SARS-CoV-2-associated. Depth was defined as the fraction of total T cells that were SARS-CoV-2-associated. Each spike-specific TCR was assigned to its reactive spike region and to a CD4 or CD8 class using the MIRA data. Log10-transformed breadth and depth values were compared by one-way ANOVA with Sidak's multiple comparisons tests. TCRdb took this table from immuneACCESS and kept in-frame rearrangements with V and J called. Such tables lack part of the clones; where checked against another copy, unresolved V genes explain under half of the gap, and the rest is unexplained. V, J and clone size reflect that table, while D and trimming were determined from the DNA. Present in this sample are some 96,000 clones, about 87% of which were seen just once. 1.8% of the sample rests with the top ten.

The sample's time point label is to be understood as: baseline before first vaccination. The vaccinee samples were drawn from two UK trials, COV001 and COV002, one of which was a single-blind randomized controlled phase 2/3 trial testing AZD1222 (ChAdOx1 nCoV-19) in healthy adults. Trial participant PBMC samples were collected at day 0 and day 28 after the second dose for TCRbeta chain sequencing. Study-level results and caveats: Vaccine-associated CD4 TCRs spanned the whole spike protein, with dominant responses in regions 160-218 and 743-854. The 56-69-year group was small, and its depth increase did not reach significance, likely because of low power. Reportedly, close to half of the unique spike-specific TCRs recognized epitopes lying outside the regions that are mutated in the B.1.351 and B.1.1.7 variants. Participants were mostly white British and included more females than males, and it was suggested by the authors that clonal diversity may have been underestimated. After two AZD1222 doses, spike-specific TCR breadth and depth were significantly higher than at day 0 and than in MenACWY recipients. Conclusions about previously exposed vaccinees were limited because only a handful of AZD1222 recipients were SARS-CoV-2 seropositive at baseline. Because no day 14 peak-response samples were available, the repertoires could be characterized only after the peak T cell response.

The material was peripheral blood, obtained on day 0 of AZD1222 vaccination. The chain is assembled from TRBV28 and TRBJ2-7; TRBD2 matches 9 bases in the middle. This receptor was taken from an adult in good health. The DNA is TGTGCCAGCAGGGGTAGCGGGAGTGGGTACGAGCAGTACTTC. Its translation reads: CASRGSGSGYEQYF.